Below, 10 T cell receptor beta chains from the same sample are listed, as sequenced in a study of blood T cell repertoires in COVID-19. Assay used: immunoSEQ multiplex PCR; TCRdb lists only in-frame clones, some missing. Of roughly 80,000 clones in the sample, more than 90% were seen once. The sequenced sample consisted of peripheral blood. These receptors were collected from an elderly woman with active or convalescent COVID-19.

The chain couples TRBV30 to TRBJ2-7, with 7 bases aligning to TRBD1. The CDR3 runs 13 residues. Trimming removed 2 bases from V and 2 bases from J; junction bases left unmatched: 3. From germline, CDR1 is GTSNPN and CDR2 SVGIG (reference sequence). The CDR3 nucleotides are TGTGCCTGGAGTTCCCAGGGGGCCTACGAGCAGTACTTC. It codes for CAWSSQGAYEQYF.

The chain links TRBV7-2 to TRBJ2-5, with D possibly being TRBD1 (6 bases). V dropped 2 bases and J dropped 5 bases, with 18 bases sitting between them. This CDR3 spans 16 amino acids. CDR1 and CDR2 (germline): SGHTA, FQGNSA. The CDR3 here is CASSLYQGRMVETQYF. CDR3 bases: TGTGCCAGCAGCTTATACCAGGGGCGGATGGTCGAGACCCAGTACTTC.

This clone has a handful of counts. The CDR3 loop reads CASSFRGEQFF. The CDR3 DNA follows: TGTGCCAGCAGCTTCCGGGGAGAGCAGTTCTTC. V gene TRBV5-6 combines with J gene TRBJ2-1, with D possibly TRBD2 on 5 matching bases. V was trimmed by 2 bases and J by 10 bases, leaving 7 bases between them. The CDR3 sequence is 11 residues long. CDR1 is SGHDT and CDR2 is YYEEEE in the germline V gene. Drawing the rest from reference TRBV5-6 and TRBJ2-1, the complete variable domain is DAGVTQSPTHLIKTRGQQVTLRCSPKSGHDTVSWYQQALGQGPQFIFQYYEEEERQRGNFPDRFSGHQFPNYSSELNVNALLLGDSALYLCASSFRGEQFFGPGTRLTVL.

The chain combines TRBV18 with TRBJ2-5; TRBD1 matches 8 bases. Trimming took 5 bases from V and 3 from J; bases not matched to a gene: 5. The V gene's germline CDR1 is KGHSH and CDR2 LQKENI. The CDR3 runs 14 residues. The CDR3 DNA sequence: TGTGCCAGCTCAAAACCAGGGGGCGAAGAGACCCAGTACTTC. Its translation: CASSKPGGEETQYF.

This chain uses TRBV27 with TRBJ1-5; D gene uncertain. V lost 10 bases to trimming and J lost 7 bases, with 14 bases between them. The length of the CDR3 is 12 residues. In germline, CDR1 is MNHEY, CDR2 SMNVEV (reference sequence). Here the CDR3 reads CAIRYFRQPQHF. In nucleotides, the CDR3 is TGTGCCATACGGTATTTCAGGCAGCCCCAGCATTTT.

This chain connects TRBV28 to TRBJ1-2; unclear D gene. Deletions cut 6 bases from V and 8 bases from J, with 13 bases between. The CDR3 has 12 residues. Germline CDR1 is MDHEN and CDR2 is SYDVKM. The CDR3 spells CASRIPVGGYTF. CDR3 bases: TGTGCCAGCAGGATCCCTGTCGGGGGCTACACCTTC.

The J gene is TRBJ1-1, the V gene TRBV6-2 or TRBV6-3; possible D gene TRBD1, 5 bases. The V end lost 6 bases, the J end lost 6 bases, and 14 bases lay between the germline ends. CDR3 length: 13 residues. Germline values: CDR1 MNHEY, CDR2 SVGEGT. CDR3 region: CASSIRGHAEAFF. The DNA for the CDR3 is TGTGCCAGCAGCATTAGGGGCCACGCTGAAGCTTTCTTT.

The V gene is TRBV2, the J gene TRBJ2-1, with 14 nucleotides matching TRBD2. The CDR3 is made up of 17 amino acids. The ends lost 6 bases at V and 2 bases at J; junction bases unmatched: 6. Germline V CDR1 and CDR2: SNHLY, FYNNEI. CDR3: CASRPTGLAGAYNEQFF. The CDR3 bases are TGTGCCAGCAGGCCAACGGGACTAGCGGGGGCCTACAATGAGCAGTTCTTC.

This chain connects TRBV27 to TRBJ1-5; TRBD1 is a possible D gene (5 bases). Per the germline V gene, CDR1 is MNHEY and CDR2 is SMNVEV (reference sequence). The CDR3 contains 15 residues. Trimming took off 3 bases at V and 1 base at J, with 10 bases between the two ends. CDR3: CASSFQGRSNQPQHF. As DNA, the CDR3 is TGTGCCAGCAGTTTTCAGGGAAGGAGCAATCAGCCCCAGCATTTT.

The rearrangement links TRBV19 to TRBJ1-4; D remains ambiguous. V gave up 2 bases and J gave up 0 bases, with 7 bases separating them. CDR3 length: 15 amino acids. In germline, CDR1 is LNHDA, CDR2 SQIVND (reference sequence). The DNA of the CDR3 is TGTGCCAGTAGTATAAACGGAGCAACTAATGAAAAACTGTTTTTT. Translating it yields CASSINGATNEKLFF. Together with reference TRBV19 and TRBJ1-4, the CDR3 gives the full variable domain: DGGITQSPKYLFRKEGQNVTLSCEQNLNHDAMYWYRQDPGQGLRLIYYSQIVNDFQKGDIAEGYSVSREKKESFPLTVTSAQKNPTAFYLCASSINGATNEKLFFGSGTQLSVL.